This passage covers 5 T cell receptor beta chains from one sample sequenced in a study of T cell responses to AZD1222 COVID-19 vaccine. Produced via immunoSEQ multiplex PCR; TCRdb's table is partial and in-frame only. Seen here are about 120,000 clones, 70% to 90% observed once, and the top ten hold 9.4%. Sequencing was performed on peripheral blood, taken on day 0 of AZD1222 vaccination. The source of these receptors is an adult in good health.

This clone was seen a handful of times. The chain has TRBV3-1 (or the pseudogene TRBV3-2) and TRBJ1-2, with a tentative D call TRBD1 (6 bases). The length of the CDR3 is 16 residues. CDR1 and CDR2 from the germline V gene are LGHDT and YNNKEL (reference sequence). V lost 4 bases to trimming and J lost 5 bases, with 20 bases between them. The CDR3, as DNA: TGTGCCAGCAGCCTTGACGCAGGGGACGGAAGGTATGGCTACACCTTC. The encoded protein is CASSLDAGDGRYGYTF.

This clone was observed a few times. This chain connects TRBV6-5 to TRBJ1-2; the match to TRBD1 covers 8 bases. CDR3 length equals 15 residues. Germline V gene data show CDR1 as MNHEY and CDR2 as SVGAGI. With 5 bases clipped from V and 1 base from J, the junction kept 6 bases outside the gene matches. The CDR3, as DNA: TGTGCCAGCAGTACCGAACAGGGGGGTAACTATGGCTACACCTTC. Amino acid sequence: CASSTEQGGNYGYTF.

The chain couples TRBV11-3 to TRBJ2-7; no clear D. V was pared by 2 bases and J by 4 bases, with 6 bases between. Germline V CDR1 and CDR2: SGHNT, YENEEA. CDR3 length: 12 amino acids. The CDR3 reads CASSLSAYEQYF. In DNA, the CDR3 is TGTGCCAGCAGCTTATCCGCTTACGAGCAGTACTTC.

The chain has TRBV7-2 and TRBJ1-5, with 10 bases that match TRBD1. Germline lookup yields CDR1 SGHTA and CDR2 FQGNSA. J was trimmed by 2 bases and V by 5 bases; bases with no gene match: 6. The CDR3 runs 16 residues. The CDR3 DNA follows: TGTGCCAGCAGCACCTGGGACAGGGGAGGCAATCAGCCCCAGCATTTT. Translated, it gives CASSTWDRGGNQPQHF.

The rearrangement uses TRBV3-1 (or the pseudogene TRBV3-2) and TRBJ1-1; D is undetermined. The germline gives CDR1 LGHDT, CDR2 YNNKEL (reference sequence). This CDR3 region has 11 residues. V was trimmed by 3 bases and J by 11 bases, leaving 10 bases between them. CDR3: CASSHRAEAFF. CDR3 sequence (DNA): TGTGCCAGCAGCCATAGGGCAGAGGCTTTCTTT.